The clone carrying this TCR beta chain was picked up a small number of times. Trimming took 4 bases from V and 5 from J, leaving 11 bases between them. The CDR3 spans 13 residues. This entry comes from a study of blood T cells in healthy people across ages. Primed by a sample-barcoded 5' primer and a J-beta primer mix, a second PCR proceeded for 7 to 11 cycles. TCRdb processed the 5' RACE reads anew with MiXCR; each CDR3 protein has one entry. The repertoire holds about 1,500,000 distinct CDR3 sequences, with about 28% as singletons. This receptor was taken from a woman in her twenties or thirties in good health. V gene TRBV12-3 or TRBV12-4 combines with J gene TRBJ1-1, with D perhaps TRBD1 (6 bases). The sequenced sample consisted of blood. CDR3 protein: CASSYREQTEAFF. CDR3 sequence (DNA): TGTGCCAGCAGTTACAGGGAGCAGACTGAAGCTTTCTTT.